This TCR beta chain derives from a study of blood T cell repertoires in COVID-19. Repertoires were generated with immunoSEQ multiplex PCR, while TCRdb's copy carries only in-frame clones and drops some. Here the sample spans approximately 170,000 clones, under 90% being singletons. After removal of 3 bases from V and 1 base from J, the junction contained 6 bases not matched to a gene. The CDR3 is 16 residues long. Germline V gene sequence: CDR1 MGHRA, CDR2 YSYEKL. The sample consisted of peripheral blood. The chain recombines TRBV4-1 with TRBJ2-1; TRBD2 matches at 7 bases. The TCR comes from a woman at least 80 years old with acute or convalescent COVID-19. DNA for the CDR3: TGCGCCAGCAGCCAGACTCCTAGCGGATCCTACAATGAGCAGTTCTTC. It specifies CASSQTPSGSYNEQFF.